This section outlines one T cell receptor beta chain sequence together with its context. Its antigen is currently unknown. Germline CDR1 is SGHRS and CDR2 is YFSETQ. CDR3 size: 15 residues. V trimming: 4 bases; J trimming: 4 bases; junction bases outside the gene matches: 8. The library was made from cDNA and included unique molecular identifiers. TCRdb independently ran MiXCR on the PCR reads; one entry per CDR3 protein. The sample lists 500,000 to 600,000 distinct CDR3 sequences; roughly two fifths were seen once. This sample is drawn from a study of post-analysis software for immune sequencing data. The wider study: The courses of disease that were included comprised relapsing-remitting, secondary progressive and progressive-relapsing multiple sclerosis.

Overall study results and limits: The study found significantly lower normalized Chao1 diversity in multiple sclerosis patients than in controls. About 5 TRBV segments, including TRBV5-6, TRBV5-1 and TRBV20-1, were more frequent in patients than controls. Strong co-clustering by F measure was evident for samples that had been prepared in the same batch.

The chain combines TRBV5-1 with TRBJ2-5; the match to TRBD1 covers 9 bases. The TCR sequence derives from a girl under 18 with multiple sclerosis. The sample comprised blood. The CDR3 DNA reads as TGCGCCAGCAGCCCGAGGACAGGGGTCGGAGAGACCCAGTACTTC. The encoded protein is CASSPRTGVGETQYF. Supplemented by reference TRBV5-1 and TRBJ2-5, the full variable domain reads KAGVTQTPRYLIKTRGQQVTLSCSPISGHRSVSWYQQTPGQGLQFLFEYFSETQRNKGNFPGRFSGRQFSNSRSEMNVSTLELGDSALYLCASSPRTGVGETQYFGPGTRLLVL.